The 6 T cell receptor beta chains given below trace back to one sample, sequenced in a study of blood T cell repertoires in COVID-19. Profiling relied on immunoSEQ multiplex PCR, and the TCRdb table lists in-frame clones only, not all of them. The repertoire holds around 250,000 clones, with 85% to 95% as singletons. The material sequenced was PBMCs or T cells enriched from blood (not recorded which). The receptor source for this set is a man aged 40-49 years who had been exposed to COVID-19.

In nucleotides, the CDR3 is TGTGCCAGCAGTTTTCCCCTGGGACTAGCGGGGGTCACAGATACGCAGTATTTT. Amino acid sequence: CASSFPLGLAGVTDTQYF. V usage is TRBV28 and J usage is TRBJ2-3, with TRBD2 identical over 14 bases. V shed 3 bases, J shed 2 bases, and the junction held 7 bases outside the gene matches. Germline-derived CDR1 and CDR2 are MDHEN and SYDVKM. CDR3 length: 18 amino acids.

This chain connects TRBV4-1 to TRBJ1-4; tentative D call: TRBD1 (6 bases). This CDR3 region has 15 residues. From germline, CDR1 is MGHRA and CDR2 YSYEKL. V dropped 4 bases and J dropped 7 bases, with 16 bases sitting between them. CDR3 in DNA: TGCGCCAGCAGCCCCGAAGGGGGTTCCGGTGAAAAACTGTTTTTT. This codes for CASSPEGGSGEKLFF.

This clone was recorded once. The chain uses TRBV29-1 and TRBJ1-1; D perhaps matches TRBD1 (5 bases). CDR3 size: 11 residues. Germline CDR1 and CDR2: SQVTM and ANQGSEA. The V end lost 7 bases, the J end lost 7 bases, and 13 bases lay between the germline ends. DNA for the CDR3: TGCAGCGCCAATCCAGGGATTGAAGCTTTCTTT. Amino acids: CSANPGIEAFF.

CDR3: CASSLSGSSYNEQFF. The CDR3 bases are TGTGCCAGCAGCCTTAGCGGGAGCTCCTACAATGAGCAGTTCTTC. The chain carries TRBV5-4 and TRBJ2-1, with 9 bases identical to TRBD2. The length of the CDR3 is 15 residues. V dropped 4 bases and J dropped 0; count of bases not matched to a gene: 2. Germline CDR1 reads SGHNT; CDR2 reads YYREEE (reference sequence).

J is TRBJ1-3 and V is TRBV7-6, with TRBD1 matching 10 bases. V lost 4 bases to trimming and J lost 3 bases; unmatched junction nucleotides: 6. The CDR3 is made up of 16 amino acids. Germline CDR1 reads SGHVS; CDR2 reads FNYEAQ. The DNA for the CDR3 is TGTGCCAGCAGCTCTAGACAGGGGGCTATTGGAAACACCATATATTTT. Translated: CASSSRQGAIGNTIYF.

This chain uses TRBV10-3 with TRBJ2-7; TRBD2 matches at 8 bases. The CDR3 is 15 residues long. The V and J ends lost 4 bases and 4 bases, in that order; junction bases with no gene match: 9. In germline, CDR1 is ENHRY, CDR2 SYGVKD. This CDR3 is CAISVPGLGIYEQYF. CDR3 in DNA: TGTGCCATCAGTGTTCCGGGACTAGGGATTTACGAGCAGTACTTC.